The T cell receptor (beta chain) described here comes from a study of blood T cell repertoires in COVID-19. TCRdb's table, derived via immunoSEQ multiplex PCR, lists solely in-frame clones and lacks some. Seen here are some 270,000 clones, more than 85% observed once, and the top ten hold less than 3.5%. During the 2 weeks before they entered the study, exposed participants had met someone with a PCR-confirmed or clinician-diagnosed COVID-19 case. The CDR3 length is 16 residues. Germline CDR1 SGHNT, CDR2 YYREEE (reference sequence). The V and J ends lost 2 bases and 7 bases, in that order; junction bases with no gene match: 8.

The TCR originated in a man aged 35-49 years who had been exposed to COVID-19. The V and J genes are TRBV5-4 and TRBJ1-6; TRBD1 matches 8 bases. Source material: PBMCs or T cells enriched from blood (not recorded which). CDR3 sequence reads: CASSFDRGVGNSPLHF. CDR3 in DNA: TGTGCCAGCAGCTTCGACAGGGGTGTAGGGAATTCACCCCTCCACTTT.